The 11 T cell receptor beta chains given below trace back to one sample, sequenced in a study of vaccination and CD4 T cells after COVID-19. The Oncomine TCR Beta short-read assay sequenced DNA from cultured CD4+ T cells. MiXCR was run by TCRdb on the PCR reads, yielding one entry per CDR3 protein. The data hold roughly 19,000 distinct CDR3 sequences, with 60% to 70% observed a single time. The antigens of these receptors remain unknown. Indicated treatment: approximately 11-day PBMC culture with coronavirus spike peptide pools or control peptides (ViraFEST assay). Sequenced sample: CD4+ T cells from blood, cultured in vitro. The receptors stem from a human donor who had recovered from COVID-19.

For the CDR3, the DNA is TGTGCCAGCTCACCTCGCGACAGGGGTCAGGATCAGCCCCAGCATTTT. Translating gives CASSPRDRGQDQPQHF. The chain links TRBV18 to TRBJ1-5, with 8 bases aligning to TRBD1. J was trimmed by 5 bases and V by 3 bases; bases with no gene match: 9. This CDR3 region has 16 residues. Germline V lookup: CDR1 KGHSH, CDR2 LQKENI.

The J gene is TRBJ1-2, the V gene TRBV2; maybe TRBD1 (5 bases). There are 13 residues in the CDR3. Germline CDR1 reads SNHLY; CDR2 reads FYNNEI. The V end was cut by 5 bases, the J end by 5 bases, with 12 bases between. CDR3 in amino acids: CASSSGTDYGYTF. The CDR3 nucleotides are TGTGCCAGCAGTTCCGGGACGGATTATGGCTACACCTTC.

This rearrangement joins TRBV6-1 to TRBJ2-2, with D possibly being TRBD1 (6 bases). There are 18 residues in the CDR3. Trimming removed 0 bases from V and 6 bases from J, with 20 bases in between. The germline CDR1 and CDR2 sequences are MNHNS and SASEGT. The CDR3 is CASSEALLWQGTAGELFF. In DNA, the CDR3 is TGTGCCAGCAGTGAAGCGCTTCTGTGGCAGGGGACCGCCGGGGAGCTGTTTTTT.

The V gene is TRBV10-3, the J gene TRBJ2-3; perhaps D is TRBD1 or TRBD2 (5 bases each). Germline V gene sequence: CDR1 ENHRY, CDR2 SYGVKD. The CDR3 extends over 13 amino acids. V was shortened by 10 bases and J by 0 bases, with 11 bases between the two germline ends. The CDR3 DNA reads as TGTGCCAGCAGGGAGCCCAGCACAGATACGCAGTATTTT. Amino acid sequence: CASREPSTDTQYF.

V gene TRBV20-1 combines with J gene TRBJ2-3; 11 nucleotides align to TRBD1. Looked up from germline, CDR1 is DFQATT and CDR2 is SNEGSKA (reference sequence). The length of the CDR3 is 14 residues. Germline trimming cut 5 bases from V and 2 bases from J; bases unmatched to any gene: 3. The DNA for the CDR3 is TGCAGTGCTCCGGACAGGGGGCACACAGATACGCAGTATTTT. Translation gives CSAPDRGHTDTQYF.

This clonotype was picked up a small number of times. The chain combines TRBV15 with TRBJ2-5; D is ambiguous. CDR1 is LNHNV and CDR2 is YYDKDF in the germline V gene (reference sequence). The CDR3 has 13 residues. V lost 8 bases and J 5 bases, leaving 15 bases between the germline ends. CDR3 sequence: CATGTTILETQYF. DNA for the CDR3: TGTGCCACCGGCACCACTATCTTGGAGACCCAGTACTTC.

J is TRBJ2-1 and V is TRBV2, with D tentatively TRBD1 or TRBD2 (5 bases each). This CDR3 spans 15 amino acids. The germline V gene has CDR1 SNHLY and CDR2 FYNNEI. The V gene lost 2 bases and the J gene lost 2 bases, with 10 bases spanning the gap. CDR3 coding DNA: TGTGCCAGCAGTGAATTCGGGGCTACCTACAATGAGCAGTTCTTC. It is translated as CASSEFGATYNEQFF.

The CDR3: CSASKGLDSGNTIYF. CDR3 coding DNA: TGCAGTGCTAGCAAGGGGTTAGACTCTGGAAACACCATATATTTT. The chain links TRBV20-1 to TRBJ1-3; the D gene is possibly TRBD1 (5 bases). The CDR3 sequence is 15 residues long. With 3 bases removed from V and 0 bases from J, the gap between germline ends came to 12 bases. CDR1 DFQATT and CDR2 SNEGSKA come from the germline V gene (reference sequence).

J is TRBJ1-1 and V is TRBV19; 7 bases match TRBD1. The CDR3 length is 16 residues. Germline CDR1 and CDR2: LNHDA and SQIVND (reference sequence). Unmatched junction bases numbered 11, after V lost 6 bases and J lost 1 base. The CDR3 nucleotides read TGTGCCAGTAGCGAAAACAACAGGGGTCGGAACACTGAAGCTTTCTTT. This translates into CASSENNRGRNTEAFF.

The chain joins TRBV20-1 to TRBJ1-6; a possible D gene is TRBD1 (6 bases). CDR3 size: 15 residues. Trimming removed 0 bases at V and 4 bases at J, with 10 bases between. Germline CDR1 reads DFQATT; CDR2 reads SNEGSKA (reference sequence). Written as DNA, the CDR3 is TGCAGTGCTAGAGATTGGACAGAATATAATTCACCCCTCCACTTT. It is translated as CSARDWTEYNSPLHF.

The chain is built from TRBV25-1 and TRBJ1-3; D remains ambiguous. Germline loops: CDR1 MGHDK, CDR2 SYGVNS. The CDR3 is made up of 15 amino acids. Between the trimmed V and J ends, which lost 3 bases and 8 bases, there was a span of 17 bases. CDR3 region: CASSDRARPGDTIYF. The CDR3 nucleotides read TGTGCCAGCAGTGACCGGGCCAGGCCTGGGGACACCATATATTTT. Using reference TRBV25-1 and TRBJ1-3 for the parts outside the CDR3, the full variable domain is EADIYQTPRYLVIGTGKKITLECSQTMGHDKMYWYQQDPGMELHLIHYSYGVNSTEKGDLSSESTVSRIRTEHFPLTLESARPSHTSQYLCASSDRARPGDTIYFGEGSWLTVV.